Listed here are 21 T cell receptor beta chains from one sample, sequenced in a study of beta chain features in type 1 diabetes. Study results and limitations: Among all four CD4+ subsets, Type 1 diabetes patients had TCRB CDR3s that were moderately but significantly shorter.

Sequenced material consisted of expressed TCRB transcripts (all of the isolated RNA was reverse transcribed). Assay used: immunoSEQ multiplex PCR; TCRdb lists only in-frame clones, some missing. The sample includes around 250,000 clones, roughly 13% seen only once; the top ten take 0.015% to 0.02%. No antigen has been assigned to these receptors. Sequenced sample: naive CD4+ T cells from blood. These receptors originate from a man between 25 and 39 years old with type 1 diabetes.

This clone has just a few counts. CDR3 in DNA: TGTGCCAGCGGGAGGGCGAACACCGGGGAGCTGTTTTTT. Residues: CASGRANTGELFF. This rearrangement joins TRBV28 to TRBJ2-2; 7 bases fit TRBD2. The CDR3 has 13 residues. Germline loops: CDR1 MDHEN, CDR2 SYDVKM. Germline trimming cut 8 bases from V and 0 bases from J; bases unmatched to any gene: 0.

This rearrangement joins TRBV5-4 to TRBJ2-1; D is unclear. V was shortened by 4 bases and J by 4 bases, with 15 bases between the two germline ends. The CDR3 extends over 15 amino acids. From germline, CDR1 is SGHNT and CDR2 YYREEE (reference sequence). The CDR3, as DNA: TGTGCCAGCAGCCGAGGTACTACGACGTACAATGAGCAGTTCTTC. Amino acids: CASSRGTTTYNEQFF.

The chain combines TRBV9 with TRBJ2-1; 14 bases match TRBD2. V lost 3 bases, J lost 7 bases, and 3 bases stayed unmatched. Germline CDR1 and CDR2: SGDLS and YYNGEE. This CDR3 has 15 amino acids. CDR3 sequence: CASSGGLAGENEQFF. Here the CDR3 DNA reads TGTGCCAGCAGCGGGGGACTAGCGGGAGAGAATGAGCAGTTCTTC.

This clone was seen only a few times. The chain recombines TRBV11-2 with TRBJ2-1, with TRBD2 matching over 7 bases. The CDR3 totals 13 residues. The germline gives CDR1 SGHAT, CDR2 FQNNGV. J lost 13 bases, V lost 4 bases, and 10 bases had no gene match. The CDR3 DNA reads TGTGCCAGCAGCTCCGGGACTACGAGTTATCAGTTCTTC. Translation gives CASSSGTTSYQFF.

The chain joins TRBV19 to TRBJ2-7, with 10 bases that match TRBD1. Germline loops: CDR1 LNHDA, CDR2 SQIVND (reference sequence). The CDR3 runs 13 residues. J was trimmed by 5 bases and V by 5 bases; bases with no gene match: 3. CDR3 sequence (DNA): TGTGCCAGTAGTTTAGGACAGGGGGACGAGCAGTACTTC. Translation: CASSLGQGDEQYF. Supplemented by reference TRBV19 and TRBJ2-7, the full variable domain reads DGGITQSPKYLFRKEGQNVTLSCEQNLNHDAMYWYRQDPGQGLRLIYYSQIVNDFQKGDIAEGYSVSREKKESFPLTVTSAQKNPTAFYLCASSLGQGDEQYFGPGTRLTVT.

The chain uses TRBV19 and TRBJ2-7; the D gene is possibly TRBD2 (6 bases). Trimming left V 4 bases short and J 3 bases short, with 19 bases between. CDR3 size: 16 residues. Germline lookup yields CDR1 LNHDA and CDR2 SQIVND (reference sequence). CDR3 protein: CASSKGTPPSLYEQYF. The DNA of the CDR3 is TGTGCCAGTAGTAAGGGGACTCCCCCAAGCCTCTACGAGCAGTACTTC.

The chain combines TRBV28 with TRBJ2-4; 9 bases agree with TRBD2. The CDR3 has 19 residues. The J segment lost 7 bases and the V segment lost 5 bases, leaving 21 bases of the junction unmatched. CDR1 is MDHEN and CDR2 is SYDVKM in the germline V gene. The CDR3 DNA sequence: TGTGCCAGCAGTAACCTAATAGCGGGAGTCGCAAATCCGGGGAACATTCAGTACTTC. It encodes CASSNLIAGVANPGNIQYF. Full variable domain (rest looked up from reference TRBV28 and TRBJ2-4): DVKVTQSSRYLVKRTGEKVFLECVQDMDHENMFWYRQDPGLGLRLIYFSYDVKMKEKGDIPEGYSVSREKKERFSLILESASTNQTSMYLCASSNLIAGVANPGNIQYFGAGTRLSVL.

The DNA for the CDR3 is TGTGCCAGCAGTGGGGGCCGGACCCAGTACTTC. It codes for CASSGGRTQYF. V usage is TRBV25-1 and J usage is TRBJ2-5, with D perhaps matching TRBD1 (5 bases). The germline V and J ends were trimmed by 4 bases and 7 bases, with 7 bases remaining between them. The germline V gene encodes CDR1 MGHDK and CDR2 SYGVNS. The CDR3 has 11 residues.

As concerns this clone: The sample holds other DNA sequences that translate to the same CDR3. This chain links TRBV18 with TRBJ2-5, with a tentative D call TRBD2 (6 bases). Trimming took off 1 base at V and 4 bases at J, with 10 bases between the two ends. CDR3 size: 14 residues. Germline CDR1 KGHSH, CDR2 LQKENI. This CDR3 reads CASSPLGGTETQYF. The CDR3 nucleotides read TGTGCCAGCTCACCACTTGGAGGGACAGAGACCCAGTACTTC.

This clone was seen a few times. The CDR3 DNA reads as TGCGCCAGCAGCCAAGGTGCAGCAGATACGCAGTATTTT. Translated: CASSQGAADTQYF. V is TRBV4-3 and J is TRBJ2-3, with no clear D. Germline V gene data show CDR1 as LGHNA and CDR2 as YSLEER. Trimming stripped 1 base from V and 4 bases from J, with 6 bases between. CDR3 length equals 13 residues.

The rearrangement joins TRBV9 to TRBJ1-4; D is unclear. The CDR3 totals 15 residues. Per the germline V gene, CDR1 is SGDLS and CDR2 is YYNGEE. V lost 4 bases and J 1 base, leaving 11 bases between the germline ends. For the CDR3, the DNA is TGTGCCAGCAGCTTCCAGACGGGAACTAATGAAAAACTGTTTTTT. Protein product: CASSFQTGTNEKLFF.

This clone has a single count. This sequence joins TRBV9 and TRBJ1-4; no clear D. Per the germline V gene, CDR1 is SGDLS and CDR2 is YYNGEE. The germline V and J ends were trimmed by 0 bases and 11 bases, with 11 bases remaining between them. This CDR3 is built from 13 residues. CDR3 residues: CASSVDEGEKLFF. In DNA form, the CDR3 reads TGTGCCAGCAGCGTAGATGAAGGAGAGAAACTGTTTTTT.

The rearrangement joins TRBV28 to TRBJ2-7; TRBD2 aligns across 7 bases. Per the germline V gene, CDR1 is MDHEN and CDR2 is SYDVKM. This CDR3 region has 14 residues. J was trimmed by 2 bases and V by 7 bases; bases with no gene match: 8. Here the CDR3 reads CASIEGGEAYEQYF. As DNA, the CDR3 is TGTGCCAGCATTGAGGGAGGGGAAGCCTACGAGCAGTACTTC.

The chain employs TRBV9 and TRBJ1-1; 7 bases line up with TRBD1. Germline assignment: CDR1 SGDLS and CDR2 YYNGEE. CDR3 size: 15 residues. Trimming took 4 bases from V and 5 from J; bases not matched to a gene: 11. CDR3 nucleotides: TGTGCCAGCAGCCCGAGTCACCTGGGACAGACTGAAGCTTTCTTT. This gives the protein CASSPSHLGQTEAFF.

V usage is TRBV7-9 and J usage is TRBJ2-3; 11 nucleotides agree with TRBD2. There are 16 residues in the CDR3. The germline V gene encodes CDR1 SEHNR and CDR2 FQNEAQ (reference sequence). V trimming: 3 bases; J trimming: 2 bases; junction bases outside the gene matches: 4. In DNA, the CDR3 is TGTGCCAGCAGCTTGGGGACTAGCGGATTCACAGATACGCAGTATTTT. Residues: CASSLGTSGFTDTQYF.

This clone has just a few counts. The genes are TRBV7-6 and TRBJ1-1; possible D gene TRBD1, 6 bases. V lost 5 bases, J lost 0 bases, and 10 bases lay in between. Germline V gene sequence: CDR1 SGHVS, CDR2 FNYEAQ. The CDR3 is made up of 14 amino acids. The CDR3 DNA is TGTGCCAGCAGCCCGGGACAAATGAACACTGAAGCTTTCTTT. Protein product: CASSPGQMNTEAFF.

Only a few counts were recorded for this clone. V is TRBV19 and J is TRBJ2-1; 8 nucleotides line up with TRBD2. The CDR3 extends over 14 amino acids. Germline V CDR1 and CDR2: LNHDA, SQIVND (reference sequence). The V gene end was trimmed by 4 bases and the J gene end by 3 bases; junction bases not matched to a gene: 2. DNA for the CDR3: TGTGCCAGTAGTACCGGGACTAGCTACAATGAGCAGTTCTTC. Translation: CASSTGTSYNEQFF. The variable domain in full, with the rest retrieved from reference TRBV19 and TRBJ2-1, is DGGITQSPKYLFRKEGQNVTLSCEQNLNHDAMYWYRQDPGQGLRLIYYSQIVNDFQKGDIAEGYSVSREKKESFPLTVTSAQKNPTAFYLCASSTGTSYNEQFFGPGTRLTVL.

The V and J genes are TRBV29-1 and TRBJ1-1; D uncertain. The CDR3 spans 10 residues. Germline V gives CDR1 SQVTM, CDR2 ANQGSEA. Trimming took 4 bases from V and 6 from J, leaving 6 bases between them. The CDR3 loop reads CSVVAAEAFF. The CDR3 DNA is TGCAGCGTTGTGGCGGCTGAAGCTTTCTTT.

The rearrangement links TRBV7-9 to TRBJ1-4; TRBD1 might be the D (5 bases). V was shortened by 5 bases and J by 7 bases, with 17 bases between the two germline ends. The CDR3 consists of 15 residues. Germline assignment: CDR1 SEHNR and CDR2 FQNEAQ (reference sequence). The CDR3 loop is CASSRYAGPREKLFF. DNA for the CDR3: TGTGCCAGCAGCCGCTACGCGGGACCCCGTGAAAAACTGTTTTTT.

The chain is built from TRBV14 and TRBJ1-2; 12 bases line up with TRBD1. Germline values: CDR1 SGHDN, CDR2 FVKESK. The junction had 11 bases not matched to a gene; V was cut back by 0 bases and J by 6 bases. CDR3 length: 18 amino acids. CDR3 amino acids: CASSQDLLMGQGADGYTF. For the CDR3, the DNA is TGTGCCAGCAGCCAAGACCTATTAATGGGACAGGGGGCAGATGGCTACACCTTC. Full variable domain (rest looked up from reference TRBV14 and TRBJ1-2): EAGVTQFPSHSVIEKGQTVTLRCDPISGHDNLYWYRRVMGKEIKFLLHFVKESKQDESGMPNNRFLAERTGGTYSTLKVQPAELEDSGVYFCASSQDLLMGQGADGYTFGSGTRLTVV.

J is TRBJ2-1 and V is TRBV7-3; TRBD1 agrees at 9 bases. This CDR3 is 14 amino acids long. V trimming: 5 bases; J trimming: 9 bases; junction bases outside the gene matches: 8. From germline, CDR1 is SGHTA and CDR2 FQGTGA. CDR3 sequence reads: CASSPRTGASEQFF. DNA of the CDR3: TGTGCCAGCAGCCCTCGGACAGGGGCCAGTGAGCAGTTCTTC.